The 4 T cell receptor beta chains presented below share a single source sample, sequenced in a study of T cells in Graves' hyperthyroidism and ophthalmopathy. From RNA transcripts, TCR beta CDR3 regions were amplified. The HTBI primer set drove a first-round RT-PCR of the TCR CDR3. A single record per CDR3 protein comes from TCRdb applying MiXCR to the multiplex PCR reads. The sample lists 530,000 or so distinct CDR3 sequences, just over 45% occurring once. The specimen was peripheral blood or thyroid tissue (not recorded which). These receptors originate from a woman under 30 with Graves' hyperthyroidism.

By proportion, this clonotype is medium-sized. This rearrangement joins TRBV11-3 to TRBJ1-5; D may be TRBD1 (6 bases). CDR1 is SGHNT and CDR2 is YENEEA in the germline V gene. V lost 5 bases to trimming and J lost 4 bases, with 12 bases between them. CDR3 size: 14 residues. CDR3 loop: CASSQNRVNQPQHF. Here the CDR3 DNA reads TGTGCCAGCAGCCAAAACAGGGTTAATCAGCCCCAGCATTTT.

With regard to this clonotype: A much larger clone lies a single base off, so this may be a read error. The chain carries TRBV10-3 and TRBJ2-7, with D possibly TRBD1 on 6 matching bases. The CDR3 totals 14 residues. The germline V gene has CDR1 ENHRY and CDR2 SYGVKD. V was clipped by 6 bases and J by 1 base, with 13 bases between them. The CDR3 loop is CAIRVDRLSYEQYF. The CDR3 coding sequence is TGTGCCATCAGGGTAGACAGGCTTTCCTACGAGCAGTACTTC.

The chain combines TRBV15 with TRBJ2-6, with 8 bases identical to TRBD1. The germline gives CDR1 LNHNV, CDR2 YYDKDF (reference sequence). The CDR3 is made up of 16 amino acids. J lost 0 bases, V lost 3 bases, and 1 base had no gene match. CDR3 in amino acids: CATSSDRGSGANVLTF. DNA of the CDR3: TGTGCCACCAGCAGTGACAGGGGCTCTGGGGCCAACGTCCTGACTTTC.

This clonotype was seen a handful of times. The chain carries TRBV12-3 or TRBV12-4 and TRBJ1-5, with 7 nucleotides matching TRBD1. The CDR3 has 14 amino acids. The junction had 5 bases not matched to a gene; V was cut back by 6 bases and J by 3 bases. This CDR3 reads CASSKTGINQPQHF. CDR3 coding DNA: TGTGCCAGCAGCAAGACAGGGATCAATCAGCCCCAGCATTTT.